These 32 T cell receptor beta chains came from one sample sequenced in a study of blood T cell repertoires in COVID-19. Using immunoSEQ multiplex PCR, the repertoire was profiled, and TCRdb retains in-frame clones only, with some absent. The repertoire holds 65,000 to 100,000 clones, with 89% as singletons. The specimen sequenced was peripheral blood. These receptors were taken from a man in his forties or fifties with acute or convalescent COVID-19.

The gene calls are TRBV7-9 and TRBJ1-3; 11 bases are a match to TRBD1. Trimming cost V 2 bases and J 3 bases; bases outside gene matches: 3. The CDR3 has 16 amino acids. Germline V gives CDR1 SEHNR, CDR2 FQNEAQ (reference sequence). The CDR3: CASSLRDRGSGNTIYF. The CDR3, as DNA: TGTGCCAGCAGCTTACGGGACAGGGGGAGTGGAAACACCATATATTTT. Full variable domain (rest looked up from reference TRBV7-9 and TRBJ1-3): DTGVSQNPRHKITKRGQNVTFRCDPISEHNRLYWYRQTLGQGPEFLTYFQNEAQLEKSRLLSDRFSAERPKGSFSTLEIQRTEQGDSAMYLCASSLRDRGSGNTIYFGEGSWLTVV.

CDR3 in amino acids: CAVRQGLGGYTF. The CDR3 nucleotides read TGTGCCGTAAGACAGGGTCTTGGTGGCTACACCTTC. The chain recombines TRBV3-1 (or the pseudogene TRBV3-2) with TRBJ1-2, with 7 positions matching TRBD1. Germline CDR1 LGHDT, CDR2 YNNKEL (reference sequence). Trimming took 11 bases from V and 7 from J; bases not matched to a gene: 10. The CDR3 is 12 residues long.

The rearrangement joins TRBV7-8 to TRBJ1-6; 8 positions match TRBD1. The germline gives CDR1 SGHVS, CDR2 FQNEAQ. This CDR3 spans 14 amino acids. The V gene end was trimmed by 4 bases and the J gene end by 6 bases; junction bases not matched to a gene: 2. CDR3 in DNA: TGTGCCAGCAGCTCGGACAGGGCTAATTCACCCCTCCACTTT. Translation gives CASSSDRANSPLHF.

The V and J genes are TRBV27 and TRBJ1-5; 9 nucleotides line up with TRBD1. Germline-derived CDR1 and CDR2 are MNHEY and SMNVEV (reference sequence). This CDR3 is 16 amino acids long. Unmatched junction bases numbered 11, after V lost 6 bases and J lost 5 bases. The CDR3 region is CASSPTDRGLYQPQHF. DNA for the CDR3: TGTGCCAGCAGCCCGACGGACAGGGGTCTGTATCAGCCCCAGCATTTT.

The CDR3 coding sequence is TGTGCCAGCAGTTCTATTACCAACGGGAACACTGAAGCTTTCTTT. Protein: CASSSITNGNTEAFF. The rearrangement links TRBV6-5 to TRBJ1-1; no clear D gene. CDR3 length equals 15 residues. The germline gives CDR1 MNHEY, CDR2 SVGAGI. Trimming took off 4 bases at V and 1 base at J, with 13 bases between the two ends.

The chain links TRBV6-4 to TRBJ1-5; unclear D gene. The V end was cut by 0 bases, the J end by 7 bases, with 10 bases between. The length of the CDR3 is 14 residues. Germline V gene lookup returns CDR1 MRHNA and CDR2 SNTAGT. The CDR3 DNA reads TGTGCCAGCAGTGACTCTCCAGGTGGCCAGCCCCAGCATTTT. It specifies CASSDSPGGQPQHF.

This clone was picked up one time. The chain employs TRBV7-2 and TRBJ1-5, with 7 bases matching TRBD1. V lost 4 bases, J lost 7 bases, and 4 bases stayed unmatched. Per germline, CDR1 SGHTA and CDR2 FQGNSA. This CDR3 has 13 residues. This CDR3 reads CASSYDRDQPQHF. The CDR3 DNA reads TGTGCCAGCAGCTACGACAGGGACCAGCCCCAGCATTTT.

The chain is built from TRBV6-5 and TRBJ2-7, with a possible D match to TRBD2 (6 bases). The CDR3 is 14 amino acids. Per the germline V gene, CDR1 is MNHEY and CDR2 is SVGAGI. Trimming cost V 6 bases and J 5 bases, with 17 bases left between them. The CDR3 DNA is TGTGCCAGCAGCTTCACCCTGGGAGGTGACGAGCAGTACTTC. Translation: CASSFTLGGDEQYF.

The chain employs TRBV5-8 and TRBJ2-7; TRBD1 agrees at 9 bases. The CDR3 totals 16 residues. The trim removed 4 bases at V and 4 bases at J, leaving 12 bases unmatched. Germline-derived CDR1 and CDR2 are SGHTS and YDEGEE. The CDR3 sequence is CASSQPAGQGIYEQYF. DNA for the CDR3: TGTGCCAGCAGCCAGCCAGCAGGACAGGGGATTTACGAGCAGTACTTC.

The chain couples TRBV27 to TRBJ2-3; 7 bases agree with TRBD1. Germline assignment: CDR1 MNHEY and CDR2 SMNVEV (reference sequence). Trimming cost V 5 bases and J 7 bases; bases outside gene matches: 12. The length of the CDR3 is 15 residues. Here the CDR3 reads CASSMTWDRANTQYF. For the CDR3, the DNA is TGTGCCAGCAGTATGACCTGGGACAGAGCGAATACGCAGTATTTT.

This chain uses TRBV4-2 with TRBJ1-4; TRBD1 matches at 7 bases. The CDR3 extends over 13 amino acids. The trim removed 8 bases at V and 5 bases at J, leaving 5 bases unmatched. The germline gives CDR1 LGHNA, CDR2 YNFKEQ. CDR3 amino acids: CASGRQGNEKLFF. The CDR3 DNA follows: TGTGCCAGCGGGAGACAGGGCAATGAAAAACTGTTTTTT.

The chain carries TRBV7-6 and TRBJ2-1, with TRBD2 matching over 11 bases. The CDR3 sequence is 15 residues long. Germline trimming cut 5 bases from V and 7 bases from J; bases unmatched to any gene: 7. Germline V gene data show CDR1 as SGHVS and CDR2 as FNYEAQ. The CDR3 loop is CASSLGPSGGNEQFF. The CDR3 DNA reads TGTGCCAGCAGCCTCGGCCCTAGCGGGGGGAATGAGCAGTTCTTC.

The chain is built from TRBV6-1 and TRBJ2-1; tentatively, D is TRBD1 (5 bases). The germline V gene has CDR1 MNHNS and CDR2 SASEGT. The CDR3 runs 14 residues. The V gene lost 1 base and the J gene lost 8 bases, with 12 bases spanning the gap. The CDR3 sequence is CASSEGLRGYEQFF. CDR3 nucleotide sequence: TGTGCCAGCAGTGAAGGGCTAAGGGGATATGAGCAGTTCTTC.

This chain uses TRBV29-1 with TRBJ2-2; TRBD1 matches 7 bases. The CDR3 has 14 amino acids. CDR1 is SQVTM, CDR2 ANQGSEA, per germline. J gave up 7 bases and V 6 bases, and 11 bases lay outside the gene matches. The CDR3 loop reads CSVAPDRAGGELFF. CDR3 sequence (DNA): TGCAGCGTCGCGCCAGACAGGGCCGGCGGGGAGCTGTTTTTT.

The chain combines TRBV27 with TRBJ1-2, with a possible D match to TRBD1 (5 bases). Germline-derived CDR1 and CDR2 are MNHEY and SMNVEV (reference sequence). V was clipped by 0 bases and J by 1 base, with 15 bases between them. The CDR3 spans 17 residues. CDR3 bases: TGTGCCAGCAGTTTATCCGGGATCCGGAGGGGTAACTATGGCTACACCTTC. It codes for CASSLSGIRRGNYGYTF.

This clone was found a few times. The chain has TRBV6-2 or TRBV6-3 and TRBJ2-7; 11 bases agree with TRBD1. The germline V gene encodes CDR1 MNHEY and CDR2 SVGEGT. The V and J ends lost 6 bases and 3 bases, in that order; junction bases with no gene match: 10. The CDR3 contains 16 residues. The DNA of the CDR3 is TGTGCCAGCAGCTCCCCCTCGGGACAGGGGGGCTACGAGCAGTACTTC. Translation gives CASSSPSGQGGYEQYF.

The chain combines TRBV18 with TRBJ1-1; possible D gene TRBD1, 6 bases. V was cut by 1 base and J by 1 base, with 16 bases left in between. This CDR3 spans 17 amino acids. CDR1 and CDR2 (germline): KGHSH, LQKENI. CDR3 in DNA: TGTGCCAGCTCACCACGAGAGGGGGTAATTGGGAACACTGAAGCTTTCTTT. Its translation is CASSPREGVIGNTEAFF.

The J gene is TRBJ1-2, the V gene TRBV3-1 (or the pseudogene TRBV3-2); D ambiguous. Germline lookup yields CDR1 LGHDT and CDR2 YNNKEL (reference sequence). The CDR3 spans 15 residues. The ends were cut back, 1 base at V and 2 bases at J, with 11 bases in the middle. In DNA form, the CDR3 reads TGTGCCAGCAGCCAAGCAGCGACTGCGAACTATGGCTACACCTTC. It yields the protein CASSQAATANYGYTF.

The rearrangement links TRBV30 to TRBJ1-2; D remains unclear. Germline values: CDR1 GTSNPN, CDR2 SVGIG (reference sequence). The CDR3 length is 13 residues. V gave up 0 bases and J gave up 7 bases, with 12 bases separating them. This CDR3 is CAWSVVRPGGYTF. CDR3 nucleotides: TGTGCCTGGAGTGTAGTACGCCCCGGTGGCTACACCTTC.

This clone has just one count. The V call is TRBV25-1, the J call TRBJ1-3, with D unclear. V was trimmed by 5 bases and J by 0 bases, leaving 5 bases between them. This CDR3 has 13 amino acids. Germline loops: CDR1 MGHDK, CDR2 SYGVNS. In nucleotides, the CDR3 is TGTGCCAGCAGTCTAGTCTCTGGAAACACCATATATTTT. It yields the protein CASSLVSGNTIYF.

CDR3 DNA: TGTGCCAGCAGCTTAACGGCCAGCGACTATGGCTACACCTTC. Its translation: CASSLTASDYGYTF. The rearrangement links TRBV7-3 to TRBJ1-2; unclear D gene. V lost 0 bases and J lost 3, with 8 bases in between. This CDR3 spans 14 amino acids. CDR1 is SGHTA, CDR2 FQGTGA, per germline.

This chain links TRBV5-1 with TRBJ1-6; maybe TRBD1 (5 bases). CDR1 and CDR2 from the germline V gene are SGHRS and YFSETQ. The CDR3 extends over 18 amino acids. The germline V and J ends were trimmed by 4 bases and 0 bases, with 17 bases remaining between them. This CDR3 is CASSPRPQDSSYNSPLHF. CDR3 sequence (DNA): TGCGCCAGCAGCCCCCGCCCACAGGATAGCTCCTATAATTCACCCCTCCACTTT.

CDR3 region: CATDDRPSNQPQHF. The CDR3 DNA reads as TGTGCCACCGACGACAGGCCCAGCAATCAGCCCCAGCATTTT. The rearrangement joins TRBV19 to TRBJ1-5; perhaps TRBD1 as D (6 bases). There are 14 residues in the CDR3. CDR1 and CDR2 (germline): LNHDA, SQIVND (reference sequence). Deletions cut 10 bases from V and 1 base from J, with 14 bases between.

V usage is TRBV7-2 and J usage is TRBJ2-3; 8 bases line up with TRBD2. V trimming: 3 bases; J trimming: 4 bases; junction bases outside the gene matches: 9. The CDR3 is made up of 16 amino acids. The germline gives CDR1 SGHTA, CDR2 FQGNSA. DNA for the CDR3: TGTGCCAGCAGCTTTTTGTCGGGGGGGAGGGCAGATACGCAGTATTTT. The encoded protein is CASSFLSGGRADTQYF.

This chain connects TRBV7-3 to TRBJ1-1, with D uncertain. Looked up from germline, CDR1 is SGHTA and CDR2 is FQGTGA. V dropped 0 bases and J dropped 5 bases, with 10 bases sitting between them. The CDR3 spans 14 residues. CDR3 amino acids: CASSLTVSGTEAFF. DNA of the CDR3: TGTGCCAGCAGCTTAACGGTGTCGGGGACTGAAGCTTTCTTT.

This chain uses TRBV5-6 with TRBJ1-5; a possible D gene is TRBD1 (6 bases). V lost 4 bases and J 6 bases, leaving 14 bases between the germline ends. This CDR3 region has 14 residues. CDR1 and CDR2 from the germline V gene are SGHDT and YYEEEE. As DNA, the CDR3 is TGTGCCAGCAGCCTACAGGGCTGGGGTCAGCCCCAGCATTTT. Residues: CASSLQGWGQPQHF.

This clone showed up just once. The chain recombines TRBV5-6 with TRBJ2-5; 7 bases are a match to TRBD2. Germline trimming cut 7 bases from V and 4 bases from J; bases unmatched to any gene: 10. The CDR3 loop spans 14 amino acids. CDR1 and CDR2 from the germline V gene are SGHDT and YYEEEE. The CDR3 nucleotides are TGTGCCAGCTCCCCGGGGAGGGGCCGAGAGACCCAGTACTTC. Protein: CASSPGRGRETQYF.

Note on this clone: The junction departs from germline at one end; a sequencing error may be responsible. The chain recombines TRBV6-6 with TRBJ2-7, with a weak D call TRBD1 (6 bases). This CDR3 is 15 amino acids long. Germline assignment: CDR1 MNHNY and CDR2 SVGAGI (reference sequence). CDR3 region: CASSSKETGLYEQYF. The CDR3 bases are TGTGCCAGCAGCTCAAAAGAAACAGGGCTTTACGAGCAGTACTTT.

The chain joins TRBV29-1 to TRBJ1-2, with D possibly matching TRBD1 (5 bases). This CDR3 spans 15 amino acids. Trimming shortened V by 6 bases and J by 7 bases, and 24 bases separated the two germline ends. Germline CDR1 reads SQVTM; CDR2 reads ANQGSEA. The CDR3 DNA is TGCAGCGTCCTAGACTGGGGCGGGAAGGTTGGTGGCTACACCTTC. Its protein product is CSVLDWGGKVGGYTF.

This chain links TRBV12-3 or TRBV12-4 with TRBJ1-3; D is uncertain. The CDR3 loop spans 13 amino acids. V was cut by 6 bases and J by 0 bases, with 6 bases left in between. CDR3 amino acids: CASRTYSGNTIYF. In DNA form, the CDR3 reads TGTGCCAGCAGGACTTACTCTGGAAACACCATATATTTT.

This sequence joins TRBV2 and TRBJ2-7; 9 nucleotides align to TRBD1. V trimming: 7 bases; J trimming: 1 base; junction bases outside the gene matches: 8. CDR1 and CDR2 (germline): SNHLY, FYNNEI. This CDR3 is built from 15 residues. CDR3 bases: TGTGCCAGCAAGACTACCGGGACAGGGTCCTACGAGCAGTACGTC. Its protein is CASKTTGTGSYEQYV.

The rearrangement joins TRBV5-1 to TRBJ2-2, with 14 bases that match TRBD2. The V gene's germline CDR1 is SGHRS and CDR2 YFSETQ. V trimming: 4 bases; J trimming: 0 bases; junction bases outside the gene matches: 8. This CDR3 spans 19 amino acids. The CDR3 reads CASSPKGTSGGPNTGELFF. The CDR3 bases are TGCGCCAGCAGCCCGAAAGGGACTAGCGGGGGCCCGAACACCGGGGAGCTGTTTTTT. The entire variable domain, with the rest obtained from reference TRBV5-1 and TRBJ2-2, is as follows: KAGVTQTPRYLIKTRGQQVTLSCSPISGHRSVSWYQQTPGQGLQFLFEYFSETQRNKGNFPGRFSGRQFSNSRSEMNVSTLELGDSALYLCASSPKGTSGGPNTGELFFGEGSRLTVL.